The present T cell receptor beta chain was sequenced within a study of tumor-infiltrating lymphocytes in oesophageal squamous cell carcinoma. This clonotype is hyperexpanded by share. MiXCR, run by TCRdb on the PCR reads, gives a single entry per CDR3 protein. Here the sample spans fewer than 20,000 distinct CDR3 sequences, around half being singletons. V was cut by 2 bases and J by 9 bases, with 14 bases left in between. This CDR3 is 14 amino acids long. Germline CDR1 MNHEY, CDR2 SMNVEV (reference sequence). This sequence joins TRBV27 and TRBJ2-1, with D perhaps given as TRBD1 or TRBD2 (6 bases each). Specimen: esophageal tumor tissue. The clonotype originates from a female donor with esophageal squamous cell carcinoma. The CDR3 spells CASSLGGGSFEQFF. The CDR3, as DNA: TGTGCCAGCAGTTTAGGAGGGGGGTCTTTTGAGCAGTTCTTC.